Presented here are 31 T cell receptor beta chains from one specimen sequenced in a study of tumor-infiltrating lymphocytes in primary liver carcinoma. Making TCR beta cDNA involved around 500 ng total RNA and a constant-region primer. Each TCR beta library was derived from three nested multiplex PCR rounds that employed slightly modified ARM-PCR. A C-beta reverse primer was combined with TRBV1-TRBV30 forward primers in the first two PCR rounds, and each round had around 11 cycles. TCRdb re-called the multiplex PCR reads through MiXCR, storing one row per CDR3 protein. This table holds 300,000 to 350,000 distinct CDR3 sequences, about 65% found once. The authors took blood RNA from unsorted whole blood and also extracted germline DNA. The sequencing sample was made of peripheral blood. These TCRs come from a man aged 40-49 years with primary liver carcinoma and hepatitis B virus infection.

On this clonotype itself: A read error may explain this, as a much larger clone is one base away. V usage is TRBV5-6 and J usage is TRBJ2-2; TRBD1 aligns across 7 bases. Germline CDR1 SGHDT, CDR2 YYEEEE. The length of the CDR3 is 14 residues. The J segment lost 7 bases and the V segment lost 4 bases, leaving 7 bases of the junction unmatched. The CDR3 sequence is CASSGGQPSGELFF. DNA for the CDR3: TGTGCCAGCAGCGGGGGACAGCCGAGCGGGGAGCTGTTTTTT.

V and J are TRBV13 and TRBJ2-7; 7 bases are a match to TRBD1. The V gene end was trimmed by 8 bases and the J gene end by 3 bases; junction bases not matched to a gene: 10. The CDR3 is 14 amino acids. Germline V gives CDR1 PRHDT, CDR2 FYEKMQ (reference sequence). The CDR3 DNA reads as TGTGCCAGCGGCAGAAGGGACAGTAACTACGAGCAGTACTTC. It specifies CASGRRDSNYEQYF.

This chain links TRBV7-9 with TRBJ1-4, with TRBD1 identical over 8 bases. The V gene end was trimmed by 2 bases and the J gene end by 7 bases; junction bases not matched to a gene: 6. Germline loops: CDR1 SEHNR, CDR2 FQNEAQ (reference sequence). The CDR3 runs 15 residues. The CDR3 DNA is TGTGCCAGCAGCTTACGGGACAGGTTCGGTGAAAAACTGTTTTTT. It is translated as CASSLRDRFGEKLFF.

As to this clonotype: At one end the junction does not follow the germline gene, possibly because of a read error. The CDR3 region is CASSLAFAGVKDTLYF. For the CDR3, the DNA is TGTGCCAGCAGCTTAGCGTTCGCTGGCGTTAAAGATACGCTGTATTTT. The J gene is TRBJ2-3, the V gene TRBV11-2; D unclear. Germline-derived CDR1 and CDR2 are SGHAT and FQNNGV. CDR3 size: 16 residues.

There are many counts of this clonotype. This chain links TRBV4-2 with TRBJ2-7; D is uncertain. CDR1 is LGHNA, CDR2 YNFKEQ, per germline. Trimming took 4 bases from V and 2 from J, leaving 18 bases between them. This CDR3 has 16 amino acids. The CDR3 DNA sequence: TGTGCCAGCAGCCGGGTGGTAGCCGGTGGGGCCTACGAGCAGTACTTC. Residues: CASSRVVAGGAYEQYF.

In the case of this clonotype: Germline and junction disagree at one end, which may indicate a read error. The chain links TRBV24-1 to TRBJ2-5; no clear D gene. This CDR3 has 15 residues. Germline CDR1 and CDR2: KGHDR and SFDVKD. The DNA of the CDR3 is TGTGCCACTAGTGACCCTGTGCCAAGGCAAGAGACCCAGTACTTC. Its translation is CATSDPVPRQETQYF.

Turning to this clonotype: A read error may produce the germline difference seen at one junction end. The J gene is TRBJ1-2, the V gene TRBV6-1; D is uncertain. The CDR3 sequence is 12 residues long. Germline CDR1 and CDR2: MNHNS and SASEGT. The CDR3 is CASRTLARGYIF. CDR3 in DNA: TGTGCCAGCAGGACACTGGCTAGAGGCTACATCTTC.

A note on this clonotype: Being one base from a much bigger clone, this may be a read error. The chain is built from TRBV6-5 and TRBJ2-1; D might be TRBD1 or TRBD2, each matching 5 bases. CDR1 and CDR2 from the germline V gene are MNHEY and SVGAGI. The CDR3 length is 16 residues. The CDR3 nucleotides are TGTGTCAGCAGTACCCAGGGTCGGGGTACCTACAATGAGCAGTTCTTC. It encodes CVSSTQGRGTYNEQFF.

Remarks on this clonotype: This may stem from a read error, because a much larger clone lies one nucleotide away. V gene TRBV6-5 combines with J gene TRBJ2-3; D unresolved. The CDR3 runs to 11 residues. Per germline, CDR1 MNHEY and CDR2 SVGAGI. The CDR3 bases are TGTGCCTGCAGTCCTATAGATACGCAGTATTTT. Translation: CACSPIDTQYF.

A note on this clonotype: A junction boundary mismatches the germline segment, possibly from a read error. This chain connects TRBV11-2 to TRBJ2-3; 8 bases map to TRBD2. The CDR3 sequence is 15 residues long. Germline-derived CDR1 and CDR2 are SGHAT and FQNNGV. The CDR3 sequence: CASSLISGSTDTRYF. The CDR3 coding sequence is TGTGCTAGCAGCTTAATCAGCGGGAGCACAGATACGCGGTATTTT.

The rearrangement joins TRBV4-3 to TRBJ2-7, with a weak D call TRBD1 (7 bases). The CDR3 covers 15 residues. Per germline, CDR1 LGHNA and CDR2 YSLEER. The CDR3 nucleotides are TGCGCATGCAGCCAAGAGGCAGGGGGGTCCTACGAGCAGTACTTC. Translated: CACSQEAGGSYEQYF.

About this clonotype itself: A much larger clone lies one base from this, so it may be a read error. The gene calls are TRBV6-5 and TRBJ2-1, with 8 nucleotides matching TRBD1. Germline-derived CDR1 and CDR2 are MNHEY and SVGAGI. The length of the CDR3 is 15 residues. The CDR3 loop reads CACSRQGSSYNEQFF. DNA for the CDR3: TGTGCCTGCAGCAGACAGGGGTCGTCCTACAATGAGCAGTTCTTC.

A word on this clonotype: Mismatch with germline at one junction end may stem from a read error. V and J are TRBV12-3 or TRBV12-4 and TRBJ1-1; D call uncertain. The CDR3 extends over 14 amino acids. Here the CDR3 reads CSSSFGRRNTEAFF. For the CDR3, the DNA is TGTTCCAGCAGTTTCGGGCGGAGAAACACTGAAGCTTTCTTT.

Comment on this clonotype: A much larger clone lies a single base off, so this may be a read error. The chain couples TRBV6-2 or TRBV6-3 to TRBJ2-5; tentative D call: TRBD1 (6 bases). The CDR3 extends over 13 amino acids. Trimming removed 8 bases from V and 0 bases from J, with 10 bases in between. Germline V CDR1 and CDR2: MNHEY, SVGEGT. The CDR3 DNA sequence: TGTGCCAGCGATGGACAGAACCAAGAGACCCAGTACTTC. It encodes CASDGQNQETQYF.

This clonotype occurred many times. The chain joins TRBV4-1 to TRBJ1-1; tentatively, D is TRBD1 (5 bases). CDR3 size: 16 residues. V gave up 2 bases and J gave up 3 bases, with 16 bases separating them. The germline gives CDR1 MGHRA, CDR2 YSYEKL. CDR3 sequence (DNA): TGCGCCAGCAGCCAACGTCAGGGAGGTTCGGACACTGAAGCTTTCTTT. This translates into CASSQRQGGSDTEAFF.

About this clonotype itself: One end of the junction does not line up with germline, which may come from a read error. The CDR3: CASSLDRGLSETQYF. The CDR3 DNA is TGTGCTAGCAGCTTAGACAGGGGGCTCTCAGAGACCCAGTATTTC. The chain carries TRBV11-2 and TRBJ2-5; 10 nucleotides agree with TRBD1. CDR3 length: 15 amino acids. Germline V gene sequence: CDR1 SGHAT, CDR2 FQNNGV.

This clonotype was detected ten times or more. The V and J genes are TRBV11-1 and TRBJ1-5, with a possible D match to TRBD1 (5 bases). Trimming cost V 4 bases and J 2 bases, with 12 bases left between them. In germline, CDR1 is SGHAT, CDR2 FQDESV (reference sequence). The CDR3 sequence is 15 residues long. DNA of the CDR3: TGTGCCAGCAGCTCCCGACAGTTTGGCAATCAGCCCCAGCATTTT. This translates into CASSSRQFGNQPQHF. Variable domain in full (rest from reference TRBV11-1 and TRBJ1-5): EAEVAQSPRYKITEKSQAVAFWCDPISGHATLYWYRQILGQGPELLVQFQDESVVDDSQLPKDRFSAERLKGVDSTLKIQPAELGDSAMYLCASSSRQFGNQPQHFGDGTRLSIL.

Points on this clonotype: This clone may be a read error of a much larger clone one base away. The V call is TRBV6-2 or TRBV6-3, the J call TRBJ2-7; the match to TRBD2 covers 13 bases. Germline V CDR1 and CDR2: MNHEY, SVGEGT. There are 15 residues in the CDR3. CDR3 sequence reads: CARSYGLAGVREQYF. The CDR3 nucleotides read TGTGCCAGAAGTTACGGACTAGCGGGAGTTCGCGAGCAGTACTTC.

The chain joins TRBV10-2 to TRBJ2-1, with 12 positions matching TRBD1. The V segment lost 6 bases and the J segment 12 bases; nucleotides outside the gene matches: 9. The CDR3 spans 14 residues. Germline V gene sequence: CDR1 WSHSY, CDR2 SAAADI. This CDR3 is CASRRGTGGDGQFF. The CDR3, as DNA: TGCGCCAGCAGACGGGGGACAGGGGGCGATGGGCAGTTCTTC.

The rearrangement joins TRBV11-2 to TRBJ1-6, with D uncertain. CDR1 is SGHAT and CDR2 is FQNNGV in the germline V gene. This CDR3 has 14 residues. V was pared by 3 bases and J by 17 bases, with 20 bases between. The CDR3 region has the DNA TGTGCCAGCAGCTTGGGCGGCTATAATTCACCAGTCCACTTT. Its translation is CASSLGGYNSPVHF.

To note about this clonotype: A much larger clone differs by one base, so this may be a read error. J is TRBJ1-3 and V is TRBV6-1; D remains ambiguous. The CDR3 runs 15 residues. Germline values: CDR1 MNHNS, CDR2 SASEGT. V lost 6 bases, J lost 4 bases, and 16 bases lay in between. This CDR3 is CASRFKAGTGNTIYF. CDR3 in DNA: TGTGCCAGCAGGTTTAAGGCGGGTACGGGAAACACCATATATTTT.

In the case of this clonotype: No conserved phenylalanine or tryptophan is present at the end of the CDR3, so a read error is the likely explanation. J is TRBJ2-7 and V is TRBV11-2; 7 bases are a match to TRBD1. The CDR3 consists of 14 residues. CDR1 SGHAT and CDR2 FQNNGV come from the germline V gene. Germline trimming cut 5 bases from V and 4 bases from J; bases unmatched to any gene: 8. CDR3 coding DNA: TGTGCCAGCAGCGGGGCCGGGACAGTATACGAGCAGTACATC. Protein sequence: CASSGAGTVYEQYI.

This clonotype was counted a single time. The junction departs from the called germline gene at one end, perhaps through a read error. The chain couples TRBV11-2 to TRBJ2-1, with 7 positions matching TRBD2. CDR1 is SGHAT, CDR2 FQNNGV, per germline. The CDR3 is 15 residues long. The CDR3 reads CASSSFTSESRIMIF. DNA of the CDR3: TGTGCCAGCAGCTCCTTCACTAGCGAGTCCCGTATCATGATCTTC.

There are many counts of this clonotype. The V call is TRBV12-3 or TRBV12-4, the J call TRBJ2-1; the match to TRBD1 covers 10 bases. The CDR3 is 15 amino acids. The trim removed 5 bases at V and 6 bases at J, leaving 7 bases unmatched. Here the CDR3 DNA reads TGTGCCAGCAGTCCCGGACAGGGGGATGTCAATGAGCAGTTCTTC. Residues: CASSPGQGDVNEQFF.

The chain links TRBV5-1 to TRBJ2-5; D might be TRBD1 (6 bases). The CDR3 length is 16 residues. Trimming left V 3 bases short and J 1 base short, with 16 bases between. Germline CDR1 and CDR2: SGHRS and YFSETQ. The CDR3 sequence is CASSSRDTPFQETQYF. The CDR3 nucleotides read TGCGCCAGCAGCTCCCGGGACACTCCGTTCCAAGAGACCCAGTACTTC.

For this clonotype: At one end, the junction sequence differs from germline, possibly due to a read error. This sequence joins TRBV11-2 and TRBJ2-1; 10 nucleotides agree with TRBD2. CDR1 is SGHAT, CDR2 FQNNGV, per germline. This CDR3 comprises 16 residues. In DNA, the CDR3 is TGTGCCAGCAGCTTATCACGAGCGGGAGGGCCGGGTGAGCGGTTCTTC. It translates to CASSLSRAGGPGERFF.

Concerning this clonotype: With a much larger clone just one base away, this may be a read error. The rearrangement uses TRBV12-3 or TRBV12-4 and TRBJ2-7, with 7 positions matching TRBD1. The CDR3 extends over 14 amino acids. For the CDR3, the DNA is TGTGCCAGCAGTTTAGGGGGACAGTCCTACGAGCAGTGCTTC. Protein: CASSLGGQSYEQCF.

The J gene is TRBJ2-7, the V gene TRBV6-2 or TRBV6-3; D is tentatively TRBD1 or TRBD2 (5 bases each). The CDR3 totals 14 residues. CDR1 is MNHEY and CDR2 is SVGEGT in the germline V gene. Trimming removed 7 bases from V and 6 bases from J, with 19 bases in between. The DNA for the CDR3 is TGTGCCAGCACCCCACGCGGACTCAGGGTCGAGCAGTACTTC. It specifies CASTPRGLRVEQYF.

As concerns this clonotype: In this CDR3 the conserved last residue, phenylalanine or tryptophan, is missing, so a read error is likely. The chain is built from TRBV6-5 and TRBJ2-7; perhaps TRBD2 as D (7 bases). The V gene's germline CDR1 is MNHEY and CDR2 SVGAGI. Trimming shortened V by 4 bases and J by 4 bases, and 20 bases separated the two germline ends. This CDR3 is built from 16 residues. The CDR3 region is CASSFLRIGGAYEQYL. DNA of the CDR3: TGTGCCAGCAGTTTCCTCCGGATAGGGGGGGCGTACGAGCAGTACTTA.

The rearrangement joins TRBV11-2 to TRBJ1-1, with TRBD1 matching 8 bases. The germline CDR1 and CDR2 sequences are SGHAT and FQNNGV. This CDR3 has 12 residues. V trimming: 6 bases; J trimming: 6 bases; junction bases outside the gene matches: 3. Written as DNA, the CDR3 is TGTGCCAGCAGATCGGACAGGGCTGAAGCTTTCTTT. Its protein is CASRSDRAEAFF.

Comment on this clonotype: At one boundary the junction diverges from the germline segment, which might be a read error. V gene TRBV6-6 combines with J gene TRBJ2-3, with a weak D call TRBD1 (8 bases). CDR1 is MNHNY, CDR2 SVGAGI, per germline (reference sequence). The CDR3 spans 18 residues. The CDR3 nucleotides are TGTGTCAGCAGCTCCATCACCGGGACTATCGGGACAGGAGATACGCAGTATTTT. This sequence encodes CVSSSITGTIGTGDTQYF.